Only a few counts were recorded for the clone carrying this TCR beta chain. Its specificity is not known. V gave up 5 bases and J gave up 0 bases, with 14 bases separating them. The CDR3 length is 15 residues. Germline V CDR1 and CDR2: SGHRS, YFSETQ. The sample is drawn from a study of blood T cells in healthy people across ages. General study findings and limits: There were more naive CD4+ cells and higher diversity in long-lived donors than in aged donors. The percentage of naive T cells correlated strongly with TCR beta diversity. Donor CMV status, an unknown factor, possibly confounded changes in expanded clonotypes.

Then a second PCR, running about 6 to 12 cycles, was carried out with a sample-barcoded 5' primer and a J-beta primer mix. In TCRdb, the 5' RACE reads were re-called with MiXCR into one record per CDR3 protein. The profile shows around 1.1 million distinct CDR3 sequences, approximately 38% of them singletons. The receptor was derived from a young man in good health. The material sequenced was blood. The chain has TRBV5-1 and TRBJ1-2; D call uncertain. The CDR3 region is CASRESPAPNYGYTF. The CDR3 DNA reads TGCGCCAGCAGGGAATCCCCGGCCCCTAACTATGGCTACACCTTC.